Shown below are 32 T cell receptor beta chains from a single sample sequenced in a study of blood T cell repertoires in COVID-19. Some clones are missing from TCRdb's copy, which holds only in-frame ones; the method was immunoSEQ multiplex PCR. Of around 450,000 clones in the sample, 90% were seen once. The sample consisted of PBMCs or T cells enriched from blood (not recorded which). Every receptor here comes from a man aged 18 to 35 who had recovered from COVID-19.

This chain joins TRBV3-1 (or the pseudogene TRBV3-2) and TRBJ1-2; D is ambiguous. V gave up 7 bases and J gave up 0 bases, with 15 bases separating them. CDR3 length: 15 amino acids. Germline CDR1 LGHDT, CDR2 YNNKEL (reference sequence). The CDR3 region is CASTTLGGSNYGYTF. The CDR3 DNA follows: TGTGCCAGCACTACACTAGGTGGTTCTAACTATGGCTACACCTTC.

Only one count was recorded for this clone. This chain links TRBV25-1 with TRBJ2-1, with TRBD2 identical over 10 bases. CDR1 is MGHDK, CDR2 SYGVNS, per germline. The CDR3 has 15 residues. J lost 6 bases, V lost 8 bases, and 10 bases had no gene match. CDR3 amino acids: CASSPSGRGSNEQFF. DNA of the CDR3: TGTGCCAGCTCCCCCAGCGGGAGGGGGTCCAATGAGCAGTTCTTC.

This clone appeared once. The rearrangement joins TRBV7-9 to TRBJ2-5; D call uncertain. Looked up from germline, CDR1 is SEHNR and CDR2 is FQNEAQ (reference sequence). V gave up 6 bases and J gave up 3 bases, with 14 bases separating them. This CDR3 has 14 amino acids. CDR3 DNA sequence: TGTGCCAGCAGTCAAGGTGCAGGAAAAGAGACCCAGTACTTC. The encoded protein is CASSQGAGKETQYF.

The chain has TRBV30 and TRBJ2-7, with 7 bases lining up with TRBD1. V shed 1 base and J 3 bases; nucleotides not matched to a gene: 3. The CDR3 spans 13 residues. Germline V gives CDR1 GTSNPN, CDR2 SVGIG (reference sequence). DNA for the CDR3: TGTGCCTGGAGTGGGACAGGACTCTACGAGCAGTACTTC. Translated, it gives CAWSGTGLYEQYF.

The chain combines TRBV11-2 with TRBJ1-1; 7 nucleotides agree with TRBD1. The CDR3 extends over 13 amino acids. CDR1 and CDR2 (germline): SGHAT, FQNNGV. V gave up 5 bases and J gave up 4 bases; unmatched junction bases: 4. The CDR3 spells CASSAGQVTEAFF. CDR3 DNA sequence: TGTGCCAGCAGCGCAGGACAGGTCACTGAAGCTTTCTTT.

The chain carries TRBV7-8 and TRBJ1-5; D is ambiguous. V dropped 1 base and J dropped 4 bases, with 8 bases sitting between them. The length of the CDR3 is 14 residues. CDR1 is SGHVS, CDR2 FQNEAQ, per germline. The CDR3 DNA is TGTGCCAGCAGCTTAGAACAGAGTAATCAGCCCCAGCATTTT. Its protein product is CASSLEQSNQPQHF.

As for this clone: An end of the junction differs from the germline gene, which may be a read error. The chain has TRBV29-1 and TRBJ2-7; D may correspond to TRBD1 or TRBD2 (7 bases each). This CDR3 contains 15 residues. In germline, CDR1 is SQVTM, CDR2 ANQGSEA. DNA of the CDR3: TGCAGCGTAGAAGAGCGGGACAGAGACTCCTACGAGCAGTACTTC. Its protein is CSVEERDRDSYEQYF.

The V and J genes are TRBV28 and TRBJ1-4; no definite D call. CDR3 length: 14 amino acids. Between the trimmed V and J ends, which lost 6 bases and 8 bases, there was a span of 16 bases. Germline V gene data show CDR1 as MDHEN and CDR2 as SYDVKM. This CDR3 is CASRSGSDGEKLFF. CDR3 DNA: TGTGCCAGCAGATCCGGGAGTGATGGCGAAAAACTGTTTTTT.

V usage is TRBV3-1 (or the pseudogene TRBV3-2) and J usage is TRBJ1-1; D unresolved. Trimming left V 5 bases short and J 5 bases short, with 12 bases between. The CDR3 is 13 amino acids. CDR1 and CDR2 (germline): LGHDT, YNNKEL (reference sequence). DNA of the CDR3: TGTGCCAGCAGCGACGTAGTCGGGACTGAAGCTTTCTTT. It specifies CASSDVVGTEAFF.

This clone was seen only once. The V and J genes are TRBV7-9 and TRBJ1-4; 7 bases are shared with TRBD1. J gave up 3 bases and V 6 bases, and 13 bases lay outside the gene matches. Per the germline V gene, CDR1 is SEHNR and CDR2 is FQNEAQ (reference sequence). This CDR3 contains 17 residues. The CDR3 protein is CASSLRTGGGPNEKLFF. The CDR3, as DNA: TGTGCCAGCAGTCTCAGGACAGGCGGAGGTCCTAATGAAAAACTGTTTTTT.

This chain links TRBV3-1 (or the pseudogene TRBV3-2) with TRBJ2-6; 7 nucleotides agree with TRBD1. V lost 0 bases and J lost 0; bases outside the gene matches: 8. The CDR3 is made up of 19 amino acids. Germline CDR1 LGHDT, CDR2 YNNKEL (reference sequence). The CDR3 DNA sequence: TGTGCCAGCAGCCAAGATCTTGGGACAGCGAGCTCTGGGGCCAACGTCCTGACTTTC. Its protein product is CASSQDLGTASSGANVLTF.

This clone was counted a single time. This CDR3 is CASSTDRGSTIYF. CDR3 bases: TGTGCCAGTAGTACCGACAGGGGTAGCACCATATATTTT. The rearrangement uses TRBV19 and TRBJ1-3; 8 nucleotides agree with TRBD1. V shed 4 bases, J shed 9 bases, and the junction held 5 bases outside the gene matches. The CDR3 extends over 13 amino acids. Germline loops: CDR1 LNHDA, CDR2 SQIVND (reference sequence).

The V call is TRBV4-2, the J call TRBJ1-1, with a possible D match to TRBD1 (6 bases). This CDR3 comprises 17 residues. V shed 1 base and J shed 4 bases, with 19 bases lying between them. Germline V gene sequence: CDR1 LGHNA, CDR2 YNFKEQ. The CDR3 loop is CASSQGTSNRGGTEAFF. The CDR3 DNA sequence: TGTGCCAGCAGCCAAGGAACTTCAAATAGAGGGGGCACTGAAGCTTTCTTT.

The CDR3 loop reads CASSVGTGPNEKLFF. CDR3 nucleotides: TGTGCCAGTAGTGTCGGGACAGGGCCTAATGAAAAACTGTTTTTT. The chain links TRBV19 to TRBJ1-4, with TRBD1 identical over 9 bases. This CDR3 has 15 amino acids. Germline loops: CDR1 LNHDA, CDR2 SQIVND (reference sequence). V gave up 5 bases and J gave up 3 bases; unmatched junction bases: 4.

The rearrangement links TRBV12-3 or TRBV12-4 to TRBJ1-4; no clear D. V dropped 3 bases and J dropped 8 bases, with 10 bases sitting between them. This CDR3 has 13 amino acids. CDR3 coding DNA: TGTGCCAGCAGTTTCTCCGGGTACGAAAAACTGTTTTTT. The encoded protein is CASSFSGYEKLFF.

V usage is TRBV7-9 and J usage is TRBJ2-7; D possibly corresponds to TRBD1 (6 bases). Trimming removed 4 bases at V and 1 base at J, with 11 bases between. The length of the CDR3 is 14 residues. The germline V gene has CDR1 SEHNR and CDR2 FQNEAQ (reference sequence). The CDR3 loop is CASSSYRESYEQYF. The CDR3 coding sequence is TGTGCCAGCAGCTCTTACAGGGAATCCTACGAGCAGTACTTC. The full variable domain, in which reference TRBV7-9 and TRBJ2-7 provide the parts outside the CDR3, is DTGVSQNPRHKITKRGQNVTFRCDPISEHNRLYWYRQTLGQGPEFLTYFQNEAQLEKSRLLSDRFSAERPKGSFSTLEIQRTEQGDSAMYLCASSSYRESYEQYFGPGTRLTVT.

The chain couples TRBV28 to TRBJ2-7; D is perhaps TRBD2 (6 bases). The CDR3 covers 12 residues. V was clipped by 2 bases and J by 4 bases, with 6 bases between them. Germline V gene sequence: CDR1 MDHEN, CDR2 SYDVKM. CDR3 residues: CASSLREYEQYF. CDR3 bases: TGTGCCAGCAGTTTACGGGAGTACGAGCAGTACTTC.

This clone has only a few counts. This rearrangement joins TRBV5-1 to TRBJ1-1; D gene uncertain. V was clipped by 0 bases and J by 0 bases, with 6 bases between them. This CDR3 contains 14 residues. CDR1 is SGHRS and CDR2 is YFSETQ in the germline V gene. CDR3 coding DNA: TGCGCCAGCAGCTTGGCCGGGATGAACACTGAAGCTTTCTTT. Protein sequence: CASSLAGMNTEAFF. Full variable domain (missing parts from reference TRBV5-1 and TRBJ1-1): KAGVTQTPRYLIKTRGQQVTLSCSPISGHRSVSWYQQTPGQGLQFLFEYFSETQRNKGNFPGRFSGRQFSNSRSEMNVSTLELGDSALYLCASSLAGMNTEAFFGQGTRLTVV.

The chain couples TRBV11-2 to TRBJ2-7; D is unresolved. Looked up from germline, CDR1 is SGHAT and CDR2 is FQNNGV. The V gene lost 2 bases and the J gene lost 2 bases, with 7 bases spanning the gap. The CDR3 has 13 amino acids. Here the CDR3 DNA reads TGTGCCAGCAGCTTAAGTCAGGCCTACGAGCAGTACTTC. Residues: CASSLSQAYEQYF.

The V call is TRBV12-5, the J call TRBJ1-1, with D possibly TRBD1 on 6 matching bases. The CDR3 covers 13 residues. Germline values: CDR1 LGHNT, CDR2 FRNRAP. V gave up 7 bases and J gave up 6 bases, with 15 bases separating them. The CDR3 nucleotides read TGTGCTAGTGCCCCGACAGGATCTCCTGAAGCTTTCTTT. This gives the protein CASAPTGSPEAFF.

The CDR3 region is CASRSTGKSSYNSPLHF. The CDR3 nucleotides read TGTGCCAGCAGATCAACAGGGAAGAGCTCCTATAATTCACCCCTCCACTTT. The V and J genes are TRBV28 and TRBJ1-6; possible D gene TRBD1, 6 bases. Trimming removed 6 bases at V and 0 bases at J, with 15 bases between. CDR1 and CDR2 (germline): MDHEN, SYDVKM. CDR3 length equals 17 residues.

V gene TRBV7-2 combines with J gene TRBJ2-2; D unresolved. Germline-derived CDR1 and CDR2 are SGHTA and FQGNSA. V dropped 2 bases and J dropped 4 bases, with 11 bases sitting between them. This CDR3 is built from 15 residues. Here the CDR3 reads CASSLKAGFTGELFF. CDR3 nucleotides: TGTGCCAGCAGCTTAAAGGCAGGCTTCACCGGGGAGCTGTTTTTT.

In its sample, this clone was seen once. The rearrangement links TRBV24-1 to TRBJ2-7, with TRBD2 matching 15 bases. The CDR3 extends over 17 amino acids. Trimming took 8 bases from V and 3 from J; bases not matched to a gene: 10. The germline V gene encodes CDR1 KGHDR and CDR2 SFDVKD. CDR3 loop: CATILIGTSGRFYEQYF. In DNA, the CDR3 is TGTGCCACCATTCTCATAGGGACTAGCGGGAGGTTCTACGAGCAGTACTTC.

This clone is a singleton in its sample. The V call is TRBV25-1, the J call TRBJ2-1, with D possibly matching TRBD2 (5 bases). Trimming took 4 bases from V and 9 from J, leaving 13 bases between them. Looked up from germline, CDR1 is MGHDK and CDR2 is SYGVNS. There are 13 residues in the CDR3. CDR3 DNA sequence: TGTGCCAGCAGTGGCCCCCGGGAAAGTGAGCAGTTCTTC. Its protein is CASSGPRESEQFF. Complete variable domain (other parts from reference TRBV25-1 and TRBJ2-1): EADIYQTPRYLVIGTGKKITLECSQTMGHDKMYWYQQDPGMELHLIHYSYGVNSTEKGDLSSESTVSRIRTEHFPLTLESARPSHTSQYLCASSGPRESEQFFGPGTRLTVL.

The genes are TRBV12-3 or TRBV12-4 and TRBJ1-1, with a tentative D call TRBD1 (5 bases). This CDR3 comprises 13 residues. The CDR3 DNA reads TGTGCAACCCAAGGGGTCCTGAACACTGAAGCTTTCTTT. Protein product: CATQGVLNTEAFF.

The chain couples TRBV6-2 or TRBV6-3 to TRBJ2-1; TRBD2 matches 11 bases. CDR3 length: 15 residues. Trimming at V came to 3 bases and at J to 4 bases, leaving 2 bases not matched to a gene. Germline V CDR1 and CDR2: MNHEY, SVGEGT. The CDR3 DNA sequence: TGTGCCAGCAGTTATACTAGCGGGGGTTACAATGAGCAGTTCTTC. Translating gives CASSYTSGGYNEQFF.

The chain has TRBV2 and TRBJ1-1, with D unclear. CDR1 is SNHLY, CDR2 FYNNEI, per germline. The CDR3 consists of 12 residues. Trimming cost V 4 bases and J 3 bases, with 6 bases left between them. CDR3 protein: CASSAEDTEAFF. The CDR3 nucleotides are TGTGCCAGCAGTGCTGAGGACACTGAAGCTTTCTTT.

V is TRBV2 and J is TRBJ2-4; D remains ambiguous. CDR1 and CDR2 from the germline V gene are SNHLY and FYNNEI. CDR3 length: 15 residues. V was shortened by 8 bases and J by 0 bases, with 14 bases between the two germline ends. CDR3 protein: CASSLGELAKNIQYF. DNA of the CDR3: TGTGCCAGCTCCCTCGGTGAACTAGCCAAAAACATTCAGTACTTC.

DNA of the CDR3: TGTGCCAGCAGCTTCACTAAGGATACTTATAACTATGGCTACACCTTC. Amino acid sequence: CASSFTKDTYNYGYTF. V gene TRBV5-6 combines with J gene TRBJ1-2; D uncertain. Germline V gene data show CDR1 as SGHDT and CDR2 as YYEEEE. This CDR3 region has 16 residues. V was shortened by 2 bases and J by 1 base, with 15 bases between the two germline ends.

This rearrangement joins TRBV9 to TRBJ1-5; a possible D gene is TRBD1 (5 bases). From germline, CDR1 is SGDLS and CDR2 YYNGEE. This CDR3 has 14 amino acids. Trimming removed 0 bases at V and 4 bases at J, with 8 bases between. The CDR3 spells CASSVAGQNQPQHF. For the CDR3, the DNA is TGTGCCAGCAGCGTAGCAGGGCAAAATCAGCCCCAGCATTTT.

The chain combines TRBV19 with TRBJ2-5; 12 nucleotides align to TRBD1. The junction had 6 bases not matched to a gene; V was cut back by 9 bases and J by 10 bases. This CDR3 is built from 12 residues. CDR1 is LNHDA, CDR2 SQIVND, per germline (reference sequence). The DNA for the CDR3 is TGTGCCAGCGCCGGGACAGGGGGCCTCCAGTACTTC. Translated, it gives CASAGTGGLQYF.

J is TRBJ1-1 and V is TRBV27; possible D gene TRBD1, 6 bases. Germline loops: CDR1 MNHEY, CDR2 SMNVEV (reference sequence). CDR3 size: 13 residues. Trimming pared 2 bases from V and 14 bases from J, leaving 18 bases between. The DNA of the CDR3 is TGTGCCAGCAGTTTAACGGGGGGCGCTGTAAGATTCTTT. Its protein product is CASSLTGGAVRFF.